These T cell receptor beta chains were read from a single sample in a study of blood T cell repertoires in COVID-19. Sequencing used immunoSEQ multiplex PCR; TCRdb keeps in-frame clones, though not all of them. The sample lists 200,000 to 250,000 clones; 86% were seen once. Material for sequencing was PBMCs or T cells enriched from blood (not recorded which). The receptor source for this set is a woman between 40 and 50 years old with acute COVID-19. CDR3s include the opening cysteine and the closing phenylalanine or tryptophan. A D gene is named only where the DNA matches it firmly. Clone size is stated in some rows and not others, as once, few, many or a class when expanded.

TGTGCCACCAGCGGGGACAGAAATTATCAGCCCCAGCATTTT,CATSGDRNYQPQHF,TRBJ1-5,TRBD1,TRBV15,.
TGTGCTACCGCGACAATGACAGGGACCAACGAAATGCGGAATCAGCCCCAGCATTTT,CATATMTGTNEMRNQPQHF,TRBJ1-5,TRBD1,TRBV12-5,.
TGTGCCAGTAGTATGGACAGGGGAATCTATGGCTACACCTTC,CASSMDRGIYGYTF,TRBJ1-2,TRBD1,TRBV19,.
TGTGCCAGCAGTGAACAGGCTAACACTGAAGCTTTCTTT,CASSEQANTEAFF,TRBJ1-1,.,TRBV6-1,few
TGTGCCAGCAGGGTCAACCGGTACTATGGCTACACCTTC,CASRVNRYYGYTF,TRBJ1-2,.,TRBV27,.
TGTGCCAGTAGTATGACAGGGAGGTACGAGCAGTACTTC,CASSMTGRYEQYF,TRBJ2-7,.,TRBV19,.
TGCGCCAGCAGTCTCACAGGGTTCGGTACAGATACGCAGTATTTT,CASSLTGFGTDTQYF,TRBJ2-3,.,TRBV23-1,.
TGTGCCAGTAGTATAGGGGACTATTCCAATCAGCCCCAGCATTTT,CASSIGDYSNQPQHF,TRBJ1-5,.,TRBV19,.
TGCGCCAGCAGCCAAAAAAGCCACCGAACCGGGACAGCGAACACTGAAGCTTTCTTT,CASSQKSHRTGTANTEAFF,TRBJ1-1,TRBD1,TRBV4-1,.
TGTGCCAGCAGCTTAGGGGCAGCTGTATATGGCTACACCTTC,CASSLGAAVYGYTF,TRBJ1-2,.,TRBV7-2,.
TGTGCCAGCAGTTACGGCCACCAAAACATTCAGTACTTC,CASSYGHQNIQYF,TRBJ2-4,.,TRBV6-5,.
TGTGCCAGCAGCGTTCGGCGGGACGGTGGGGCCGGGGAGCAGTTCTTC,CASSVRRDGGAGEQFF,TRBJ2-1,.,TRBV9,.
TGTGCCAGCAGCTTAAGGCCCGGGGGGTTGACTTTCTTT,CASSLRPGGLTFF,TRBJ1-1,.,TRBV7-2,few
TGTGCCAGCAGCGTAGCTTGGGGGGGCCCCTACAATGAGCAGTTCTTC,CASSVAWGGPYNEQFF,TRBJ2-1,.,TRBV9,.
TGTGCCAGCAGCTTGGTGGGACAGGGGGGGAGGAACACTGAAGCTTTCTTT,CASSLVGQGGRNTEAFF,TRBJ1-1,TRBD1,TRBV5-6,.
TGTGCCAGCAGCTTAGTAGGGGGCGTCACCTTC,CASSLVGGVTF,TRBJ1-2,TRBD1,TRBV7-2,.